A single sample gave rise to the 17 T cell receptor beta chains below, sequenced in a study of blood T cell repertoires in COVID-19. Assay: immunoSEQ multiplex PCR; the TCRdb copy retains only in-frame clones and omits some. The sample shows around 100,000 clones, about 90% of them seen only once. Sequenced sample: peripheral blood. The source of these receptors is a human donor in a cohort sampled during active COVID-19.

J is TRBJ2-1 and V is TRBV27, with 8 bases that match TRBD2. Trimming cost V 3 bases and J 5 bases; bases outside gene matches: 6. The germline V gene encodes CDR1 MNHEY and CDR2 SMNVEV (reference sequence). The CDR3 sequence is 15 residues long. The CDR3 is CASSFSGSLDNEQFF. As DNA, the CDR3 is TGTGCCAGCAGTTTCAGCGGGAGCCTTGACAATGAGCAGTTCTTC.

This clone came up once. This chain joins TRBV11-3 and TRBJ2-2; no clear D. The germline V gene has CDR1 SGHNT and CDR2 YENEEA. This CDR3 is 12 amino acids long. V was pared by 4 bases and J by 7 bases, with 7 bases between. In DNA, the CDR3 is TGTGCCAGCAGCTCTTTTCTCGGGGAGCTGTTTTTT. Translation gives CASSSFLGELFF.

The chain uses TRBV11-2 and TRBJ2-5, with TRBD2 identical over 11 bases. Germline V gene lookup returns CDR1 SGHAT and CDR2 FQNNGV. This CDR3 contains 14 residues. Trimming removed 5 bases from V and 6 bases from J; junction bases left unmatched: 5. The CDR3 reads CASSLAGGGKTQYF. CDR3 nucleotides: TGTGCCAGCAGCCTAGCGGGGGGTGGCAAGACCCAGTACTTC.

This chain links TRBV28 with TRBJ2-3, with a tentative D call TRBD2 (6 bases). With 4 bases removed from V and 3 bases from J, the gap between germline ends came to 11 bases. The germline V gene encodes CDR1 MDHEN and CDR2 SYDVKM. The CDR3 sequence is 14 residues long. The CDR3 region is CASSSRGKTDTQYF. The CDR3 region has the DNA TGTGCCAGCAGTTCCCGCGGGAAGACAGATACGCAGTATTTT.

This rearrangement joins TRBV18 to TRBJ2-1; the match to TRBD2 covers 8 bases. Germline assignment: CDR1 KGHSH and CDR2 LQKENI. V shed 6 bases and J 7 bases; nucleotides not matched to a gene: 14. This CDR3 comprises 16 residues. The CDR3 sequence is CASSPLLADLGNEQFF. The CDR3 DNA sequence: TGTGCCAGCTCTCCGTTACTAGCGGACTTGGGGAATGAGCAGTTCTTC.

The chain couples TRBV28 to TRBJ1-2, with 8 bases matching TRBD1. Germline CDR1 is MDHEN and CDR2 is SYDVKM. The trim removed 2 bases at V and 8 bases at J, leaving 7 bases unmatched. The CDR3 sequence is 14 residues long. This CDR3 is CASSLQGALEGYTF. Written as DNA, the CDR3 is TGTGCCAGCAGTTTACAGGGGGCGTTAGAGGGCTACACCTTC.

The chain uses TRBV7-6 and TRBJ2-2; a weak D match, TRBD1 (5 bases). Per germline, CDR1 SGHVS and CDR2 FNYEAQ. The CDR3 spans 16 residues. V lost 0 bases and J 3 bases, leaving 11 bases between the germline ends. CDR3: CASSLARPRDTGELFF. Written as DNA, the CDR3 is TGTGCCAGCAGCTTAGCGCGGCCCAGGGACACCGGGGAGCTGTTTTTT.

This clone was seen only a few times. The gene calls are TRBV6-2 or TRBV6-3 and TRBJ2-2; 11 positions match TRBD2. Germline V gene sequence: CDR1 MNHEY, CDR2 SVGEGT. J lost 3 bases, V lost 3 bases, and 12 bases had no gene match. CDR3 size: 19 residues. The CDR3 here is CASSYQAKWGLADTGELFF. The CDR3 nucleotides are TGTGCCAGCAGTTATCAAGCCAAGTGGGGACTAGCGGACACCGGGGAGCTGTTTTTT.

The genes are TRBV15 and TRBJ2-3; a possible D gene is TRBD1 (6 bases). The CDR3 spans 15 residues. CDR1 LNHNV and CDR2 YYDKDF come from the germline V gene (reference sequence). V was cut by 6 bases and J by 3 bases, with 16 bases left in between. The CDR3 is CATRLEQGLTDTQYF. The CDR3 DNA reads as TGTGCCACCAGATTGGAACAGGGCCTTACAGATACGCAGTATTTT.

This clone appeared a single time. The chain recombines TRBV7-2 with TRBJ2-7, with TRBD1 identical over 7 bases. V was pared by 4 bases and J by 4 bases, with 7 bases of the junction left unmatched. In germline, CDR1 is SGHTA, CDR2 FQGNSA. The CDR3 runs to 14 residues. The CDR3 reads CASSYRTGFYEQYF. The CDR3 DNA reads as TGTGCCAGCAGCTACAGGACAGGCTTTTACGAGCAGTACTTC.

This clone was counted at least ten times. V and J are TRBV6-5 and TRBJ2-5; no clear D gene. Germline loops: CDR1 MNHEY, CDR2 SVGAGI. V shed 0 bases and J shed 4 bases, with 9 bases lying between them. CDR3 length: 14 amino acids. The CDR3 DNA is TGTGCCAGCAGTTACTCCGGGTCGGGAGAGACCCAGTACTTC. Its protein product is CASSYSGSGETQYF.

The chain combines TRBV28 with TRBJ1-3; D may be TRBD1 (5 bases). The CDR3 totals 14 residues. Trimming stripped 2 bases from V and 4 bases from J, with 9 bases between. CDR1 is MDHEN, CDR2 SYDVKM, per germline. CDR3: CASSLIQAGNTIYF. The DNA of the CDR3 is TGTGCCAGCAGTTTAATACAGGCAGGAAACACCATATATTTT.

This chain joins TRBV7-9 and TRBJ2-5; 8 bases fit TRBD2. CDR3 length equals 18 residues. The V gene's germline CDR1 is SEHNR and CDR2 FQNEAQ (reference sequence). The junction had 10 bases not matched to a gene; V was cut back by 0 bases and J by 1 base. CDR3 amino acids: CASSLARAGVDFQETQYF. The CDR3 DNA reads TGTGCCAGCAGCTTAGCTAGAGCGGGAGTGGACTTCCAAGAGACCCAGTACTTC.

The rearrangement joins TRBV30 to TRBJ2-1, with 7 nucleotides matching TRBD1. CDR1 and CDR2 (germline): GTSNPN, SVGIG (reference sequence). V shed 2 bases and J 6 bases; nucleotides not matched to a gene: 10. CDR3 length equals 15 residues. The CDR3 DNA reads TGTGCCTGGAGTCCTCGGGACAGCCAGGGCAATGAGCAGTTCTTC. Its translation is CAWSPRDSQGNEQFF.

V gene TRBV29-1 combines with J gene TRBJ2-1; weak D call: TRBD2 (6 bases). The CDR3 covers 16 residues. Trimming took off 1 base at V and 9 bases at J, with 22 bases between the two ends. Per germline, CDR1 SQVTM and CDR2 ANQGSEA. The CDR3 nucleotides read TGCAGCGTTGAAGTGCGGGGCCAGGGTATTCCGGGTGAGCAGTTCTTC. It encodes CSVEVRGQGIPGEQFF.

The V gene is TRBV5-1, the J gene TRBJ2-1, with a weak D call TRBD2 (6 bases). From germline, CDR1 is SGHRS and CDR2 YFSETQ. The CDR3 sequence is 15 residues long. Between the trimmed V and J ends, which lost 4 bases and 4 bases, there was a span of 15 bases. Here the CDR3 reads CASSPQLAQYNEQFF. The DNA for the CDR3 is TGCGCCAGCAGCCCGCAACTAGCCCAGTACAATGAGCAGTTCTTC.

The chain couples TRBV29-1 to TRBJ2-7; 9 bases fit TRBD1. The CDR3 loop spans 13 amino acids. Germline-derived CDR1 and CDR2 are SQVTM and ANQGSEA. The V and J ends lost 4 bases and 4 bases, in that order; junction bases with no gene match: 5. This CDR3 reads CSVGGQGGYEQYF. The CDR3 DNA reads TGCAGCGTTGGGGGACAGGGCGGGTACGAGCAGTACTTC.